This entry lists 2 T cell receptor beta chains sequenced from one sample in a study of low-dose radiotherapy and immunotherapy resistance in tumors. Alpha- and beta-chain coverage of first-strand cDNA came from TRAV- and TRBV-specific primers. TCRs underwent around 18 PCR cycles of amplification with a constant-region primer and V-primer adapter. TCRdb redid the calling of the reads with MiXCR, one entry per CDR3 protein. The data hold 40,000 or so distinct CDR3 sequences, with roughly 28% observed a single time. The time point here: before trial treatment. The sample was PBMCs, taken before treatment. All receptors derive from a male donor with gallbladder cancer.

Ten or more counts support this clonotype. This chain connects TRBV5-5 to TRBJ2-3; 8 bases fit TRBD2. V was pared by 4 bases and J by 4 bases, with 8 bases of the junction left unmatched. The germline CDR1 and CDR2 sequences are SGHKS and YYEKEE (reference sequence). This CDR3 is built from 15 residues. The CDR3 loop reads CASSPIGSGADTQYF. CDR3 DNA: TGTGCCAGCAGCCCGATTGGTAGCGGGGCAGATACGCAGTATTTT. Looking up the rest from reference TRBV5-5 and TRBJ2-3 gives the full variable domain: DAGVTQSPTHLIKTRGQQVTLRCSPISGHKSVSWYQQVLGQGPQFIFQYYEKEERGRGNFPDRFSARQFPNYSSELNVNALLLGDSALYLCASSPIGSGADTQYFGPGTRLTVL.

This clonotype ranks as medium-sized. The CDR3 spells CASSPRQGLGGNQPQHF. CDR3 coding DNA: TGTGCCAGCAGTCCCCGACAGGGGCTCGGGGGCAATCAGCCCCAGCATTTT. The V and J genes are TRBV6-2 or TRBV6-3 and TRBJ1-5, with TRBD1 matching over 8 bases. V gave up 5 bases and J gave up 2 bases; unmatched junction bases: 11. The CDR3 has 17 residues. CDR1 is MNHEY and CDR2 is SVGEGT in the germline V gene.